This T cell receptor (beta chain) was sequenced in a study of cytomegalovirus exposure and HLA in healthy donors (TCRdb year 2017). Study-level background: According to an earlier analysis of 550 to 700 of the donors, about 179 million T cells yielded 100 million or so unique TCR beta sequences and about 300 Gb of sequence data. About 300 gigabases of sequencing data and approximately 84 million unique TCR sequences were included in an early release covering 500 to 750 HLA-typed donors. Alongside the repertoire data, information on donor age, sex, ethnicity and CMV serostatus was compiled. On average, about 240,000 unique TCR beta nucleotide sequences were sequenced per donor among 398 genotyped donors of the cohort, with roughly 18% of those sequences being non-productive. Typing coverage varied by locus: roughly 629-640 donors for A, B, C, DRB1 and DQB1; 522 for DQA1; approximately 610 for DPA1; roughly 470 for DPB1. A later analysis re-analyzed previously published TCR beta repertoires from roughly 630 donors and added high-resolution HLA genotyping to study TCR occurrence patterns. Along with the roughly 670-subject first cohort, a separate validation cohort of 120 different subjects was used. Every repertoire in the discovery cohort had been generated on one and the same sequencing platform. The study aimed to test whether cataloging public T cell receptors could reveal signatures of past pathogen exposure. To predict cytomegalovirus infection status, the study brought together high-throughput TCR immunosequencing, statistical association of individual TCRs with disease status, and machine learning. Because of strong linkage in the cohort, five DR-DQ haplotypes were treated as single units for association and clustering. The study used immunosequencing to profile the T cell repertoires of about 670 subjects and linked those repertoires to cytomegalovirus serostatus. Both class I and class II loci were covered by HLA typing, at four-digit resolution. An earlier analysis of 587 of the donors applied high-throughput TCR beta sequencing to assess whether each TCR beta V gene segment acted as functional or pseudogenic. Of the roughly 390 genotyped donors, approximately 81% were placed in the genetic ancestry cluster associated with self-reported Caucasian donors. In the later analysis, no new phenotypic data were used to find candidate immune exposures; instead, reliance was placed on TCR beta sequences and their occurrence across donors. Genome-wide SNP genotypes for about three fifths of the 666 donors were used in a later genetic analysis, which treated that subset as a discovery cohort.

The cohort was made up of hundreds of healthy bone marrow donors. At the time of sampling, all cohort members were nominally healthy, though unrecorded immune exposures were likely present. The donor was CMV seronegative and was included in the group of a few hundred seronegative cohort members. Every donor gave a peripheral blood sample, and the peripheral blood mononuclear cells from that sample were used for TCR beta sequencing. The Qiagen DNeasy Blood Extraction Kit was used to extract genomic DNA from the blood cell samples. Broader findings and caveats from the paper: Cytomegalovirus status was reported to be diagnosed by the classifier with high specificity and sensitivity in both the original and validation cohorts. Immune exposure information for the cohort was limited to CMV serostatus. About 15 rarely observed V segments, including chromosome 9 orphons, were excluded from the earlier analysis of several hundred of the donors because counts were too low. According to a later analysis, parvovirus B19, influenza, CMV and Epstein-Barr virus appeared linked to several top co-occurrence clusters. It was suggested by the authors that the approach could potentially be generalized to other disease states and immunological phenotypes. Because the 87-base-pair reads could not distinguish some IMGT-functional V segments, including TRBV6-2 and TRBV6-3, those segments were excluded. In a later genetic analysis, fewer N-insertions in productive TCRs were reported among donors in an Asian-associated ancestry cluster than the roughly 640-donor mean. V-gene and J-gene trimming of TCR beta chains was associated with a missense DCLRE1C variant in a later genetic analysis, and the association was replicated in an independent cohort. Roughly uniform sequencing depth across donors was assumed in presence/absence analyses, although this assumption may not hold. Most TCR sequences were seen in very few donors, while some public TCRs were found in many individuals. At a false discovery rate of 0.05, a later analysis linked around 15,000 TCR beta sequences to specific HLA alleles. A cluster of highly shared sequence variants was judged likely to represent a technical artifact of the sequencing pipeline. Assigning TCR associations to individual alleles was difficult when HLA alleles, especially DR and DQ, strongly co-occurred. A later analysis found that most CMV-associated TCR beta chains appeared HLA-restricted, with HLA associations seemingly driven largely by CMV exposure. In a later analysis, the rate of TCR association differed among HLA loci, with DRB1 alleles having the most associated TCRs and HLA-C alleles having the fewest. A further reported finding was that TCR beta sequences accurately predicted the HLA-A and HLA-B alleles for most subjects in the first cohort. Because some donors lacked HLA typing at each locus, the association tests relied only on the typed subset. In the study, 150 to 200 TCR beta chains were listed as associated with cytomegalovirus. Compared with equally common non-associated chains, HLA-associated TCR beta chains in a later analysis were more clonally expanded and had lower generation probabilities. Correlated functional status among segregating V segments might be attributable to linkage disequilibrium, but an unknown experimental factor could not be ruled out. In this cohort, only TCR beta chains were sequenced, and detectable features were limited by the absence of alpha or paired-chain data. In an earlier analysis of about 540 of the donors, most TCR beta V segments were observed in productive rearrangements about 87% or about 30% of the time, broadly matching IMGT annotations. A few of the identified cytomegalovirus-associated TCR beta chains were confirmed in vitro to be specific for cytomegalovirus antigens.

From its cysteine to its phenylalanine, the CDR3 spans 17 amino acids. The only DNA kept is the CDR3, 51 bases in frame from the first base. Reading the germline V gene gives CDR1 LGHNA and CDR2 YSLEER. The junction shows trimming of 4 bases on V and 5 bases on J, and the gene matches do not reach 12 bases of it. Libraries were constructed by the immunoSEQ multiplex PCR assay. For the multiplex PCR, a mixture combining 60 forward primers for TCR Vbeta segments and 13 reverse primers for TCR Jbeta segments was used. The CDR3 region of rearranged TCR beta genes was amplified from genomic DNA by a multiplex PCR assay. On the Illumina HiSeq System, the amplified TCR beta libraries were sequenced as 87-base-pair reads. Under the source paper's analysis protocol: A later analysis tallied 75 million to 95 million unique TCR beta chains across the 700 or so repertoires, and 10 million to 11 million of those chains were shared by two or more donors. To remove PCR and sequencing errors, raw reads were error-corrected and collapsed into unique sequences using a nearest-neighbor algorithm that merged closely related sequences. CDR3 sequences were aligned to IMGT reference sequences to assign V, D and J gene segments. For a sequence to be retained, a match of at least six nucleotides to both a V gene segment and a J gene segment was required. A rearrangement counted as productive if the CDR3 had no stop codons and remained in frame with V and J, and every other rearrangement counted as non-productive. Following IMGT convention, CDR3 was defined as the stretch from the second conserved V-encoded cysteine to the conserved J-encoded phenylalanine. The earlier analysis of 587 of the donors excluded any sequence lacking an unambiguous match to a single V gene segment. An earlier analysis of fewer than 750 of the donors called V segments functional above 56.7% productive rearrangements and segregating when the between-donor standard deviation exceeded 5%. To diagnose cytomegalovirus status from the catalog of TCR beta chain sequences, a statistical classification framework was built. A later analysis assigned V and J genes by comparing TCR nucleotide sequences with IMGT/GENE-DB human TR gene sequences. A later analysis assigned CDR3 sequences and most-parsimonious VDJ recombination scenarios with the TCRdist pipeline. In a later analysis, each TCR beta chain was defined by its CDR3 amino acid sequence together with its V-gene family, and reads without a unique V-gene family were excluded. As a way to deal with suspected cross-contamination and a sequencing artifact, a later analysis dropped approximately 570 nucleotide sequences that were highly shared and had low generation probability. In a later analysis, a clonal expansion index was calculated for each public chain from normalized within-repertoire ranks of inferred template counts. In a later analysis, generation probabilities were computed with a VDJ recombination model fitted to out-of-frame rearrangements, and the resulting probabilities were checked against IGoR. Hypergeometric tests were used in a later analysis to score TCR-TCR, TCR-HLA and TCR-CMV co-occurrence, with a repertoire-size bias correction applied to the TCR pairs. A later analysis estimated false discovery rates by permuting HLA or CMV assignments 20 times. In a later analysis, co-occurring TCRs were grouped using DBSCAN, with TCRdist sequence similarity added in when clustering inside HLA-allele-positive subsets. For co-occurrence clustering, repertoires with fewer than 30,000 or more than 120,000 public chains were excluded, along with roughly five repertoires with anomalous nucleotide sharing. Drawn from immuneACCESS, this table holds only the in-frame rearrangements with V and J called that TCRdb kept. Clones are partly lost; checked studies trace under half to an unresolved V gene and leave the rest unexplained. Clone size and V and J calls were adopted from that table, with D and trimming inferred from the DNA. Here the sample has under 200,000 clones; around three quarters occur a single time. About 2.2% of the sample goes to the ten largest clones.

In regard to this clone: What this receptor recognizes is not known. No base quality information exists; no much larger clone differs at one position.

The V and J segments used are TRBV4-3 and TRBJ1-4, and 8 bases in between align with TRBD1. This receptor was identified in a woman between 45 and 65 years old in good health and CMV-seronegative. The sequencing sample was made of PBMCs. Here the CDR3 is given as CASSREGQGGGNEKLFF. The DNA is as follows: TGCGCCAGCAGCCGTGAAGGACAGGGTGGGGGGAATGAAAAACTGTTTTTT.